The rows below give T cell receptor beta chains drawn from one sample of a study of blood T cell repertoires in COVID-19. The protocol was immunoSEQ multiplex PCR, while the TCRdb copy is restricted to in-frame clones and leaves out a portion. The sample shows about 150,000 clones, about 87% of them seen only once. Sequencing was performed on peripheral blood. The receptors come from a man older than 75 with acute or convalescent COVID-19. CDR3s include the opening cysteine and the closing phenylalanine or tryptophan. A D gene is named only where the DNA matches it firmly. Size tells how often a clone was seen (once, few, many) or the class of an expanded clone, and some rows leave it out.

d_gene | j_gene | v_gene | abundance | CDR3nt | CDR3aa
TRBD2 | TRBJ2-1 | TRBV11-1 | NA | TGTGCCAGCAGCTTAGTTTCGGGACTAGCGAGTAATGAGCAGTTCTTC | CASSLVSGLASNEQFF
NA | TRBJ1-3 | TRBV15 | NA | TGTGCCACCAGCAGGGACAGCTTCTCTGGAAACACCATATATTTT | CATSRDSFSGNTIYF
NA | TRBJ1-1 | TRBV6-5 | NA | TGTGCCAGCAGTTACTCTTCCAGTTTGAACACTGAAGCTTTCTTT | CASSYSSSLNTEAFF
NA | TRBJ2-6 | TRBV5-1 | NA | TGCGCCAGCAGATCGGGGTCCAACTCTGGGGCCAACGTCCTGACTTTC | CASRSGSNSGANVLTF
NA | TRBJ1-1 | TRBV5-7 | once | TGTGCAGCGGCTCGACAAGGGCACGTCACTGAAGCTTTCTTT | CAAARQGHVTEAFF
NA | TRBJ1-3 | TRBV12-3/TRBV12-4 | NA | TGTGCCAGCAGTTTGGTCAGGGGAAACACCATATATTTT | CASSLVRGNTIYF
TRBD1 | TRBJ2-3 | TRBV19 | NA | TGTGCCAGTAGCCCGGGACAGGGGATTTCGACAGATACGCAGTATTTT | CASSPGQGISTDTQYF
TRBD1 | TRBJ1-5 | TRBV5-1 | NA | TGCGCCAGCAGATCCGGGACAGGCTTTAATCAGCCCCAGCATTTT | CASRSGTGFNQPQHF
TRBD1 | TRBJ1-2 | TRBV3-1/TRBV3-2 | NA | TGTGCCAGCAGCCAACTCACAGGGGGAGGCTACACCTTC | CASSQLTGGGYTF
NA | TRBJ1-4 | TRBV28 | NA | TGTGCCAGCAGCCGCAGGGGTTTAGGTGAGGAAAAACTGTTTTTT | CASSRRGLGEEKLFF
NA | TRBJ1-6 | TRBV11-2 | NA | TGTGCCAGCAGCACAAATTCCGGGACATCTCGGTCACCCCTCCACTTT | CASSTNSGTSRSPLHF
NA | TRBJ1-2 | TRBV11-2 | NA | TGTGCCAGCAGCTTAGGTGGGGCCATGGGATATGGCTACACCTTC | CASSLGGAMGYGYTF
NA | TRBJ1-2 | TRBV5-1 | NA | TGCGCCAGCAGCTTTAATACAGGGAACTATGGCTACACCTTC | CASSFNTGNYGYTF
TRBD2 | TRBJ2-1 | TRBV7-8 | NA | TGTGCCAGCAGCTTAATCTGGGGGGGCTACAATGAGCAGTTCTTC | CASSLIWGGYNEQFF
NA | TRBJ2-1 | TRBV7-9 | once | TGTGCCAGCAGCAGATCGACAGTCTACAATGAGCAGTTCTTC | CASSRSTVYNEQFF
NA | TRBJ2-1 | TRBV9 | NA | TGTGCCAGCAGCGTAGGACTAAATGAGCAGTTCTTC | CASSVGLNEQFF
NA | TRBJ1-1 | TRBV30 | NA | TGTGCCTGGAGAGGTCGGGAAGAAGCTTTCTTT | CAWRGREEAFF
NA | TRBJ2-7 | TRBV5-1 | NA | TGCGCCAGCAGCTTGGATGCCAGGGTAGGTGAGCAGTACTTC | CASSLDARVGEQYF
NA | TRBJ2-7 | TRBV28 | NA | TGTGCCAGCAGACCCGGGACACAAACCTACGAGCAGTACTTC | CASRPGTQTYEQYF
TRBD1 | TRBJ1-3 | TRBV19 | NA | TGTTCAAGGGGGGACAGGGCTGGAAACACCATATATTTT | CSRGDRAGNTIYF
TRBD1 | TRBJ1-2 | TRBV4-2 | many | TGTGCCAGCAGCCAAGATACGGCACAGGGGAACTATGGCTACACCTTC | CASSQDTAQGNYGYTF
NA | TRBJ2-3 | TRBV5-4 | NA | TGTGCCAGCAGCTTGGATTCGGGGGGCACAGATACGCAGTATTTT | CASSLDSGGTDTQYF
TRBD1 | TRBJ1-6 | TRBV10-3 | NA | TGTGCCATCAGTCCGGGGACAGGGGTTTCACCCCTCCACTTT | CAISPGTGVSPLHF
TRBD1 | TRBJ1-1 | TRBV2 | NA | TGTGCCAGCAGTGAGGGACAGGGACGGACTGAAGCTTTCTTT | CASSEGQGRTEAFF
NA | TRBJ2-1 | TRBV4-1 | NA | TGCGCCAGCAGCCAAGGGGCGGGGTCCTCCTACAATGAGCAGTTCTTC | CASSQGAGSSYNEQFF
TRBD1 | TRBJ1-4 | TRBV4-1 | NA | TGCGCCAGCAGCCATCTACAGGGACAGGGGGTTGGAAAACTGTTTTTT | CASSHLQGQGVGKLFF
NA | TRBJ2-7 | TRBV20-1 | NA | TGCAGTGCTAGTGGTGGGAGGACGTCCTACGAGCAGTACTTC | CSASGGRTSYEQYF
NA | TRBJ1-6 | TRBV28 | NA | TGTGCCAGCAGTTTAGAGCGGAGCTCCTATAATTCACCCCTCCACTTT | CASSLERSSYNSPLHF
TRBD1 | TRBJ1-2 | TRBV24-1 | NA | TGTGCCACCAGAACGGGACAGCCGTCCGACGCTGGCTACACCTTC | CATRTGQPSDAGYTF
NA | TRBJ2-7 | TRBV5-5 | few | TGTGCCAGCAGCTTGGCTGCGGGGAATACCTACGAGCAGTACTTC | CASSLAAGNTYEQYF
NA | TRBJ2-7 | TRBV20-1 | NA | TGCAGTGCTAGTTGGCAGGCCTACGAGCAGTACTTC | CSASWQAYEQYF
NA | TRBJ1-2 | TRBV30 | NA | TGTGCCTGGAGGGAAACCAAACCCGGGGTTGGATATGGCTACACCTTC | CAWRETKPGVGYGYTF
NA | TRBJ1-3 | TRBV4-2 | once | TGTGCCAGCAGCCGCTCCGGGGGAGGGAGGGGAAACACCATATATTTT | CASSRSGGGRGNTIYF
NA | TRBJ2-7 | TRBV9 | NA | TGTGCCAGCAGCTTAGGTCACGCGGGACAGTACGAGCAGTACTTC | CASSLGHAGQYEQYF
NA | TRBJ1-4 | TRBV28 | NA | TGTGCCAGCAGGGGGCGGAATGAAAAACTGTTTTTT | CASRGRNEKLFF
NA | TRBJ1-1 | TRBV27 | NA | TGTGCCACCAAAGCAGACAGGTTGAACTTCACTGAAGCTTTCTTT | CATKADRLNFTEAFF
NA | TRBJ2-5 | TRBV3-1/TRBV3-2 | NA | TGTGCCAGCAGAGGAGTCGGGGAGACCCAGTACTTC | CASRGVGETQYF
TRBD1 | TRBJ2-3 | TRBV11-2 | NA | TGTGCCAGCAGCTTAGGTCGAGGCAGGGGGCGGTCTTCAGATACGCAGTATTTT | CASSLGRGRGRSSDTQYF
NA | TRBJ2-6 | TRBV28 | NA | TGTGCCAGCATATCCGGGGGCTCTGGGGCCAACGTCCTGACTTTC | CASISGGSGANVLTF
NA | TRBJ1-4 | TRBV29-1 | NA | TGCAGCGTAGGGAGTTCTAATGAAAAACTGTTTTTT | CSVGSSNEKLFF